Following are 24 T cell receptor beta chains from one sample sequenced in a study of T cells in Graves' hyperthyroidism and ophthalmopathy. TCR beta CDR3 sequences were amplified from RNA transcripts. The HTBI set primed first-round TCR CDR3 RT-PCR. One entry per CDR3 protein, called by TCRdb with MiXCR from the multiplex PCR reads. Here the sample spans 250,000 to 350,000 distinct CDR3 sequences, about 20% being singletons. Specimen: blood. All receptors derive from a man in his thirties or forties with Graves' ophthalmopathy.

This clonotype was picked up many times. The chain links TRBV3-1 to TRBJ2-7; 10 positions match TRBD2. The trim removed 5 bases at V and 6 bases at J, leaving 13 bases unmatched. The germline CDR1 and CDR2 sequences are LGHDT and YNNKEL (reference sequence). The CDR3 is 16 amino acids. CDR3 residues: CASSSAGTSAGLEQYF. The DNA for the CDR3 is TGTGCCAGCAGCTCCGCCGGGACTAGCGCCGGGCTCGAGCAGTACTTC.

V and J are TRBV12-3 or TRBV12-4 and TRBJ2-7, with unresolved D. CDR3 length: 12 amino acids. The V gene lost 3 bases and the J gene lost 5 bases, with 8 bases spanning the gap. The CDR3 DNA reads TGTGCCAGCAGTTTGTCTAGGAACGAGCAGTACTTC. Translated, it gives CASSLSRNEQYF.

This clonotype has ten or more counts. J is TRBJ1-2 and V is TRBV28; 7 positions agree with TRBD1. The germline V gene encodes CDR1 MDHEN and CDR2 SYDVKM. Unmatched junction bases numbered 7, after V lost 2 bases and J lost 7 bases. The CDR3 contains 14 residues. This CDR3 is CASSLLRGSGGYTF. For the CDR3, the DNA is TGTGCCAGCAGTTTACTCAGGGGGTCGGGTGGCTACACCTTC.

This clonotype was seen more than once but under ten times. The J gene is TRBJ2-1, the V gene TRBV20-1; 12 nucleotides line up with TRBD2. Germline trimming cut 4 bases from V and 8 bases from J; bases unmatched to any gene: 6. CDR3 length equals 14 residues. Germline CDR1 is DFQATT and CDR2 is SNEGSKA (reference sequence). The CDR3 region is CSATGTSGSDEQFF. The CDR3 nucleotides are TGCAGTGCTACCGGGACTAGCGGGTCAGATGAGCAGTTCTTC.

This chain connects TRBV12-3 or TRBV12-4 to TRBJ2-4, with D maybe TRBD2 (5 bases). V was pared by 5 bases and J by 9 bases, with 11 bases between. The CDR3 contains 12 residues. DNA of the CDR3: TGTGCCAGCAGTCAGAGGGCGTCCATTCAGTACTTC. This codes for CASSQRASIQYF.

This clonotype has a count of ten or more. The CDR3 spells CASRPGTDYTGELFF. In DNA form, the CDR3 reads TGTGCCAGCAGGCCAGGGACAGACTACACCGGGGAGCTGTTTTTT. The chain combines TRBV12-3 or TRBV12-4 with TRBJ2-2; the match to TRBD1 covers 7 bases. Trimming at V came to 6 bases and at J to 3 bases, leaving 7 bases not matched to a gene. The CDR3 totals 15 residues.

V gene TRBV30 combines with J gene TRBJ1-1; a possible D gene is TRBD1 (5 bases). V was cut by 5 bases and J by 2 bases, with 15 bases left in between. Germline V gene sequence: CDR1 GTSNPN, CDR2 SVGIG (reference sequence). This CDR3 is 14 amino acids long. The CDR3 loop is CAWRDWGRNTEAFF. Here the CDR3 DNA reads TGTGCCTGGCGGGATTGGGGCAGAAACACTGAAGCTTTCTTT.

This clonotype was found a few times. At one boundary the junction diverges from the germline segment, which might be a read error. The chain joins TRBV18 to TRBJ2-7; 7 bases map to TRBD1. CDR3 length: 16 amino acids. Germline V lookup: CDR1 KGHSH, CDR2 LQKENI. The CDR3 sequence: CAGSPSSRTGSYEQYF. Written as DNA, the CDR3 is TGTGCCGGCTCACCATCATCGAGGACAGGCTCCTACGAGCAGTACTTC.

This clonotype has at least ten counts. V gene TRBV28 combines with J gene TRBJ2-7, with 7 bases fitting TRBD2. This CDR3 contains 15 residues. Germline V gene sequence: CDR1 MDHEN, CDR2 SYDVKM. Trimming took 6 bases from V and 3 from J; bases not matched to a gene: 11. The CDR3 DNA reads as TGTGCCAGCAGCTACTACAGCGGGACCCACTACGAGCAGTACTTC. As protein: CASSYYSGTHYEQYF.

This clonotype came up a few times. The chain employs TRBV11-2 and TRBJ2-7, with 13 bases lining up with TRBD2. The CDR3 consists of 14 residues. The germline V gene has CDR1 SGHAT and CDR2 FQNNGV. Trimming at V came to 5 bases and at J to 7 bases, leaving 5 bases not matched to a gene. The CDR3 region is CASSRTSGRGEQYF. In nucleotides, the CDR3 is TGTGCCAGCAGCCGGACTAGCGGGAGAGGTGAGCAGTACTTC.

This clonotype has just a few counts. The V and J genes are TRBV3-1 and TRBJ1-6; TRBD1 is a possible D gene (5 bases). V lost 3 bases to trimming and J lost 9 bases, with 15 bases between them. The germline V gene encodes CDR1 LGHDT and CDR2 YNNKEL (reference sequence). The CDR3 totals 15 residues. The CDR3 spells CASSHGTQGGSPLHF. CDR3 sequence (DNA): TGTGCCAGCAGCCATGGGACCCAGGGAGGTTCACCCCTCCACTTT.

This rearrangement joins TRBV10-3 to TRBJ2-5; 9 bases are shared with TRBD1. This CDR3 region has 16 residues. Germline V gene lookup returns CDR1 ENHRY and CDR2 SYGVKD. V trimming: 2 bases; J trimming: 9 bases; junction bases outside the gene matches: 13. The CDR3 sequence is CAISEGLTGGTRAQYF. CDR3 nucleotides: TGTGCCATCAGTGAGGGTCTGACAGGGGGTACGAGGGCCCAGTACTTC.

This clonotype has a count of ten or more. V gene TRBV29-1 combines with J gene TRBJ2-7; tentatively, D is TRBD1 (5 bases). The CDR3 is 11 amino acids. With 6 bases removed from V and 5 bases from J, the gap between germline ends came to 11 bases. CDR1 and CDR2 from the germline V gene are SQVTM and ANQGSEA. This chain's CDR3 is CSVARAHEQYF. CDR3 coding DNA: TGCAGCGTGGCCAGGGCCCACGAGCAGTACTTC.

V is TRBV7-2 and J is TRBJ2-3; a possible D gene is TRBD1 (7 bases). Trimming shortened V by 1 base and J by 4 bases, and 15 bases separated the two germline ends. The CDR3 runs to 16 residues. Germline V gene lookup returns CDR1 SGHTA and CDR2 FQGNSA. The CDR3 protein is CASSLGGAGGSDTQYF. CDR3 in DNA: TGTGCCAGCAGCTTAGGCGGAGCAGGGGGGTCAGATACGCAGTATTTT.

This clonotype has a handful of counts. The V gene is TRBV19, the J gene TRBJ2-3; 11 positions match TRBD1. The germline V gene has CDR1 LNHDA and CDR2 SQIVND (reference sequence). This CDR3 has 15 residues. Trimming at V came to 10 bases and at J to 1 base, leaving 7 bases not matched to a gene. CDR3 nucleotides: TGTGCCACCCGCCGGACAGGGGGCGGCACAGATACGCAGTATTTT. It translates to CATRRTGGGTDTQYF.

This clonotype was observed a handful of times. This chain links TRBV28 with TRBJ1-2; 9 nucleotides line up with TRBD1. This CDR3 has 15 residues. Germline V gene lookup returns CDR1 MDHEN and CDR2 SYDVKM. The ends lost 5 bases at V and 6 bases at J; junction bases unmatched: 10. The CDR3 reads CASSIPGQGYNGYTF. The CDR3 nucleotides read TGTGCCAGCAGTATACCGGGACAGGGATATAATGGCTACACCTTC.

The gene calls are TRBV25-1 and TRBJ2-1; 8 bases match TRBD1. The germline V gene encodes CDR1 MGHDK and CDR2 SYGVNS. The V and J ends lost 4 bases and 10 bases, in that order; junction bases with no gene match: 9. This CDR3 is 14 amino acids long. The CDR3, as DNA: TGTGCCAGCAGTGTTAGGCAGGGGGCAGGCGAGCAGTTCTTC. Its protein is CASSVRQGAGEQFF.

At least ten counts were recorded for this clonotype. The CDR3 DNA reads as TGTGCCAGCAGCCCCAACAGGGGGTCCTACAATGAGCAGTTCTTC. Its protein is CASSPNRGSYNEQFF. The rearrangement links TRBV7-8 to TRBJ2-1; 8 bases agree with TRBD1. The J segment lost 1 base and the V segment lost 5 bases, leaving 4 bases of the junction unmatched. The CDR3 contains 15 residues. Germline CDR1 reads SGHVS; CDR2 reads FQNEAQ.

This clonotype was seen many times. The rearrangement joins TRBV18 to TRBJ1-3; D might be TRBD1 (6 bases). The CDR3 is made up of 15 amino acids. V gave up 3 bases and J gave up 0 bases, with 9 bases separating them. Germline V gene data show CDR1 as KGHSH and CDR2 as LQKENI. In nucleotides, the CDR3 is TGTGCCAGCTCACCCCAGGGGTTCTCTGGAAACACCATATATTTT. Translating gives CASSPQGFSGNTIYF.

As concerns this clonotype: One end of the junction does not line up with germline, which may come from a read error. The V gene is TRBV5-5, the J gene TRBJ2-7, with a weak D call TRBD2 (6 bases). Germline lookup yields CDR1 SGHKS and CDR2 YYEKEE (reference sequence). The CDR3 runs 15 residues. CDR3 protein: CAGSLGGGAPNEQYF. The CDR3 coding sequence is TGTGCCGGCAGCTTGGGCGGCGGGGCGCCGAACGAGCAGTACTTC.

This clonotype turned up a few times. The J gene is TRBJ2-7, the V gene TRBV28, with 7 positions matching TRBD1. Germline V gene data show CDR1 as MDHEN and CDR2 as SYDVKM. CDR3 length: 10 amino acids. The J segment lost 6 bases and the V segment lost 10 bases, leaving 3 bases of the junction unmatched. In DNA, the CDR3 is TGTGCCACCAACAGGGGCGAGCAGTACTTC. Its translation is CATNRGEQYF. The full variable domain, its missing parts supplied by reference TRBV28 and TRBJ2-7, is DVKVTQSSRYLVKRTGEKVFLECVQDMDHENMFWYRQDPGLGLRLIYFSYDVKMKEKGDIPEGYSVSREKKERFSLILESASTNQTSMYLCATNRGEQYFGPGTRLTVT.

This clonotype has just a few counts. J is TRBJ2-3 and V is TRBV12-3 or TRBV12-4; the D gene is possibly TRBD2 (5 bases). The CDR3 has 12 amino acids. V lost 6 bases, J lost 10 bases, and 14 bases lay in between. This CDR3 reads CASRGLGGAQYF. Here the CDR3 DNA reads TGTGCCAGCAGGGGCCTCGGAGGAGCGCAGTATTTT.

This chain links TRBV19 with TRBJ2-3; D ambiguous. The CDR3 extends over 14 amino acids. V lost 2 bases to trimming and J lost 2 bases, with 8 bases between them. Per the germline V gene, CDR1 is LNHDA and CDR2 is SQIVND (reference sequence). The DNA of the CDR3 is TGTGCCAGTAGTATAACAGACAACACAGATACGCAGTATTTT. It translates to CASSITDNTDTQYF. The complete variable domain, with remaining parts taken from reference TRBV19 and TRBJ2-3, reads DGGITQSPKYLFRKEGQNVTLSCEQNLNHDAMYWYRQDPGQGLRLIYYSQIVNDFQKGDIAEGYSVSREKKESFPLTVTSAQKNPTAFYLCASSITDNTDTQYFGPGTRLTVL.

This clonotype was recorded many times. This chain uses TRBV20-1 with TRBJ1-5; a possible D gene is TRBD1 (5 bases). V was clipped by 3 bases and J by 6 bases, with 15 bases between them. The CDR3 runs 14 residues. Germline V gives CDR1 DFQATT, CDR2 SNEGSKA (reference sequence). CDR3 protein: CSARVGNQGQPQHF. The CDR3 DNA is TGCAGTGCTAGGGTGGGCAACCAGGGTCAGCCCCAGCATTTT.